This T cell receptor (beta chain) was found in a study of blood T cell repertoires in COVID-19 (dated by TCRdb to 2020 to 2022). Regarding the complete study: Collaborator samples came from the United States, Italy and Spain and covered acute and convalescent phases of COVID-19. The material from the prospective study consisted of cDNA or gDNA derived from T cells, B-cell-depleted T cells, or PBMCs. Subjects who had been exposed to COVID-19, were actively infected with it, or had recovered from it provided the deeply sampled blood TCRbeta repertoires that made up the dataset. The repertoires were made available in a free public database intended to serve as a resource for research on the immune response to SARS-CoV-2. The samples were drawn from two sources: the first 160 participants of the ongoing ImmuneRACE study, and about 1,300 subjects contributed by 6 global collaborators. Nearly every sample came with metadata listing a de-identified subject ID, COVID-19 status, age in years and sex. Where available, HLA class I and class II types were taken from metadata supplied by the sample provider and were not determined by assay-based typing.

What the authors observed across the whole study: Clinical and demographic metadata were provided uncurated, with the amount varying by source and participant.

The immunoSEQ Assay, a bias-controlled multiplex PCR, was used to amplify TCRbeta CDR3 regions from genomic DNA. The study's own analysis went as follows. The number of nucleated cells in each sample was estimated from the amplification of reference gene primers within the assay. Sequence reads were collapsed and filtered to measure the absolute abundance of every unique TCRbeta CDR3 rearrangement. For each sample, productive Simpson clonality was calculated as the square root of Simpson's diversity index over productive rearrangements. TCRdb re-hosts the immuneACCESS table, in-frame sequences only. Its copies lack some clones; in the studies checked, an unresolved V gene accounts for under half of them, and the cause for the rest is not known. Clone size and V and J calls were adopted from that table, with D and trimming inferred from the DNA. The sample yields some 330,000 clones; roughly 80% were counted once. Approximately 5% of the sample rests with the top ten.

Comments on this clone: Its target antigen remains unknown. No qualities accompany the bases; no much larger clone lies one base away.

Taken from cysteine to phenylalanine, the CDR3 has 15 residues. CDR3 DNA only is kept here, 45 bases in frame from base 1. Trimming removed 0 bases from V and 8 bases from J; the gene matches leave 9 bases unexplained. The germline V gene specifies LGHNA as CDR1 and YSLEER as CDR2. Participants in the prospective study were enrolled through a virtual design, were aged about 18 to 89 years, and lived in fewer than 30 United States geographic areas. Cohort assignment in the prospective study relied on participant-reported clinical history from a screening survey and a study questionnaire. For ImmuneRACE Cohort 3, a participant was defined as recovered based on two consecutive negative NP/OP PCR tests, clearance by a healthcare professional, or resolution of symptoms. In the prospective study, mobile phlebotomists collected whole blood, serum and a nasopharyngeal or oropharyngeal swab from each participant. Additional blood draws and questionnaires over an approximately 2-month period could optionally be provided by prospective study participants. Before DNA extraction, prospective study blood samples were shipped either frozen or at room temperature.

The receptor's source is a woman aged 50 to 60 who had recovered from COVID-19. Recombination connected TRBV4-3 to TRBJ1-2, and TRBD1 matches 7 of the central bases. The material sequenced was PBMCs or T cells enriched from blood (not recorded which). This receptor carries the CDR3 CASSQDGRTGDGYTF. The bases read TGCGCCAGCAGCCAAGACGGAAGGACAGGCGACGGCTACACCTTC.